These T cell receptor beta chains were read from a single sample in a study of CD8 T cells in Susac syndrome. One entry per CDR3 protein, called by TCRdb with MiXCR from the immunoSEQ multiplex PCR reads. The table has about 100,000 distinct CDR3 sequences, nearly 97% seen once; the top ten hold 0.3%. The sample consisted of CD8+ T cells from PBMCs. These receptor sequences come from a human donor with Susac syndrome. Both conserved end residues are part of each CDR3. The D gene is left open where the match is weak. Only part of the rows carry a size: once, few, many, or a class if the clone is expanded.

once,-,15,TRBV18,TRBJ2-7,CASSPGQRASYEQYF,TGTGCCAGCTCACCCGGCCAGCGGGCTTCCTACGAGCAGTACTTC
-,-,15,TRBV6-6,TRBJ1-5,CASSYQGGMGQPQHF,TGTGCCAGCAGTTACCAGGGAGGGATGGGTCAGCCCCAGCATTTT
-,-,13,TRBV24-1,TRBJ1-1,CATSASENTEAFF,TGTGCCACCAGTGCCTCAGAGAACACTGAAGCTTTCTTT
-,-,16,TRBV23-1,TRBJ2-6,CASSPSGASGANVLTF,TGCGCCAGCAGTCCGTCGGGTGCCTCTGGGGCCAACGTCCTGACTTTC
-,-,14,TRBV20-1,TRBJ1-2,CSARGVRDYYGYTF,TGCAGTGCTAGAGGGGTCAGGGACTACTATGGCTACACCTTC
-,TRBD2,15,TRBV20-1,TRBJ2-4,CSAVTAGDLKNIQYF,TGCAGTGCCGTTACAGCGGGGGACCTCAAAAACATTCAGTACTTC
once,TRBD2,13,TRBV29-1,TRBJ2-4,CSVAPGGGNIQYF,TGCAGCGTTGCGCCGGGGGGGGGAAACATTCAGTACTTC
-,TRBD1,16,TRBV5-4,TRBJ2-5,CASSLGQGNYLETQYF,TGTGCCAGCAGCCTGGGACAGGGGAATTATCTGGAGACCCAGTACTTC
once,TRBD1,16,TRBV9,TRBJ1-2,CASSAGQGGANYGYTF,TGTGCCAGCAGCGCTGGACAGGGGGGAGCTAACTATGGCTACACCTTC
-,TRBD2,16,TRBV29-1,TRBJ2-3,CSVARGGRSSTDTQYF,TGCAGCGTTGCCCGCGGGGGGCGGTCTAGCACAGATACGCAGTATTTT
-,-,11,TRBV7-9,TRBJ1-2,CASSEGLGYTF,TGTGCCAGCAGCGAAGGCTTAGGCTACACCTTC
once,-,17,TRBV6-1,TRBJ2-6,CASSPGVTLSGANVLTF,TGTGCCAGCAGCCCCGGGGTAACTCTTTCTGGGGCCAACGTCCTGACTTTC
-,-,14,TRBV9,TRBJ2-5,CASSPTAAGETQYF,TGTGCCAGCAGCCCAACAGCGGCAGGGGAGACCCAGTACTTC
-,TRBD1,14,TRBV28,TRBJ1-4,CASSAAGGNEKLFF,TGTGCCAGCAGCGCAGCAGGGGGGAATGAAAAACTGTTTTTT
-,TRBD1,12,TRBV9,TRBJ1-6,CASGTGQAPLHF,TGTGCCAGCGGGACAGGCCAAGCACCCCTCCACTTT
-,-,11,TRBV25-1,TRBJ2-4,CASSVKNIQYF,TGTGCCAGCAGTGTCAAAAACATTCAGTACTTC
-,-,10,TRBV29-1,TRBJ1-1,CSVRMGEAFF,TGCAGCGTTAGGATGGGTGAAGCTTTCTTT
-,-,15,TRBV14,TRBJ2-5,CASSQGPRTEETQYF,TGTGCCAGCAGCCAAGGCCCCCGGACAGAAGAGACCCAGTACTTC
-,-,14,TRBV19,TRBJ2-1,CASSLGGSVHEQFF,TGTGCCAGTAGCCTTGGGGGTAGCGTCCATGAGCAGTTCTTC
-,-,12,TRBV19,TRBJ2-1,CASGPRYNEQFF,TGTGCCAGCGGGCCCCGATACAATGAGCAGTTCTTC
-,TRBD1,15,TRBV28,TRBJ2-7,CASKKLRDSPYEQYF,TGTGCCAGCAAAAAACTCCGGGACAGCCCCTACGAGCAGTACTTC
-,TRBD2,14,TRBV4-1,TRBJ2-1,CASRRAGGPSEQFF,TGCGCCAGCAGGAGAGCGGGAGGGCCCAGTGAGCAGTTCTTC
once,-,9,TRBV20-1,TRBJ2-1,CSAREEQFF,TGCAGTGCTCGAGAGGAGCAGTTCTTC
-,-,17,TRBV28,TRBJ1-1,CASSLPNSWTAGTEAFF,TGTGCCAGCAGTTTACCCAATAGTTGGACAGCCGGGACTGAAGCTTTCTTT
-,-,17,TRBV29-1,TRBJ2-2,CSVEKPGHKTNTGELFF,TGCAGCGTCGAGAAACCGGGACACAAAACGAACACCGGGGAGCTGTTTTTT
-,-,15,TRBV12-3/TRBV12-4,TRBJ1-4,CASSLGGATNEKLFF,TGTGCCAGCAGTTTAGGAGGAGCAACTAATGAAAAACTGTTTTTT
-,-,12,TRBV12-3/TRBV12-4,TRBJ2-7,CASGDRPGEQYF,TGTGCCAGCGGGGACCGGCCGGGGGAGCAGTACTTC
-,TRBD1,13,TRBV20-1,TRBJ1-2,CSADGTGGDGYTF,TGCAGTGCCGATGGAACAGGGGGCGATGGCTACACCTTC
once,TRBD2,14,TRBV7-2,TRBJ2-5,CASSYGGAGETQYF,TGTGCCAGCAGCTACGGGGGGGCGGGCGAGACCCAGTACTTC
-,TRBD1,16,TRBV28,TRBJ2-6,CAILGGQNSGANVLTF,TGTGCCATCCTTGGGGGACAGAACTCTGGGGCCAACGTCCTGACTTTC
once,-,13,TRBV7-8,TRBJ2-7,CASNLWGVHEQYF,TGTGCCAGCAACCTTTGGGGGGTCCACGAGCAGTACTTC
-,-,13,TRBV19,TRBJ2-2,CASMDRQTGELFF,TGTGCCAGTATGGACAGACAAACCGGGGAGCTGTTTTTT
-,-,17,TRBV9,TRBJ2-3,CASSVSRAQEHTDTQYF,TGTGCCAGCAGCGTTTCCCGGGCCCAAGAGCACACAGATACGCAGTATTTT
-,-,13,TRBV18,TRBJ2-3,CASSDSLTDTQYF,TGTGCCAGCTCAGACAGCCTCACAGATACGCAGTATTTT
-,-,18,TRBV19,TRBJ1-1,CASSPFIGPPTSNTEAFF,TGTGCCAGTAGTCCCTTCATCGGACCCCCTACCTCGAACACTGAAGCTTTCTTT
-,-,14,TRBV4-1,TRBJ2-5,CASSQDRLVETQYF,TGCGCCAGCAGCCAAGATCGCCTAGTGGAGACCCAGTACTTC
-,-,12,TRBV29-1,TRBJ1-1,CSVLGRDTEAFF,TGCAGCGTTTTGGGAAGAGACACTGAAGCTTTCTTT
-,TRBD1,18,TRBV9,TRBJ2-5,CASSVGFRTGVGQETQYF,TGTGCCAGCAGCGTAGGCTTCAGGACAGGGGTCGGCCAAGAGACCCAGTACTTC
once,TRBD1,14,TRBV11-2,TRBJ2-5,CASSPRDSQETQYF,TGTGCCAGCAGCCCCCGGGACAGCCAAGAGACCCAGTACTTC
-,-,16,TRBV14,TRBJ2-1,CASSQARVVGSNEQFF,TGTGCCAGCAGCCAAGCCCGGGTAGTGGGGAGCAATGAGCAGTTCTTC
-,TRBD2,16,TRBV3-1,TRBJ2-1,CASSSGTELAGIRQFF,TGTGCCAGCAGCTCCGGCACGGAACTAGCGGGAATCCGGCAGTTCTTC
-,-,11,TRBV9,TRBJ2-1,CASSIDNEQFF,TGTGCCAGCAGCATTGACAATGAGCAGTTCTTC
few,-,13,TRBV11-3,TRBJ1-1,CASSLAGGTEAFF,TGTGCCAGCAGCTTAGCTGGGGGCACTGAAGCTTTCTTT
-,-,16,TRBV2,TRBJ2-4,CASSEGLGAAKNIQYF,TGTGCCAGCAGTGAAGGGTTGGGGGCGGCCAAAAACATTCAGTACTTC
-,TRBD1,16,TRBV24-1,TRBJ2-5,CATSDPRTGGAETQYF,TGTGCCACCAGTGATCCTCGAACAGGGGGCGCGGAGACCCAGTACTTC